These 3 T cell receptor beta chains originate from one sample sequenced in a study of blood T cells in healthy people across ages. PCR was performed a second time for 7 to 11 cycles using a sample-barcoded 5' primer and a J-beta primer mix. TCRdb passed the 5' RACE reads through MiXCR, listing each CDR3 protein once. The sample shows about 1,500,000 distinct CDR3 sequences, about 43% of them seen only once. Sample: blood. These receptors came from a woman aged 18-29 years in good health.

Comment on this clonotype: The junction and the germline gene differ at one end; a read error may be behind it. The V gene is TRBV7-9, the J gene TRBJ1-6; 7 bases are a match to TRBD1. The V gene's germline CDR1 is SEHNR and CDR2 FQNEAQ (reference sequence). The CDR3 has 14 amino acids. CDR3 in DNA: TGTGCCAGCAGCTCACAGGGGCCAAATTCACCTCTCCACTTT. This codes for CASSSQGPNSPLHF. The full variable domain, its missing parts supplied by reference TRBV7-9 and TRBJ1-6, is DTGVSQNPRHKITKRGQNVTFRCDPISEHNRLYWYRQTLGQGPEFLTYFQNEAQLEKSRLLSDRFSAERPKGSFSTLEIQRTEQGDSAMYLCASSSQGPNSPLHFGNGTRLTVT.

The rearrangement links TRBV12-3 or TRBV12-4 to TRBJ1-2, with D perhaps matching TRBD1 (5 bases). The CDR3 length is 14 residues. Between the trimmed V and J ends, which lost 5 bases and 6 bases, there was a span of 16 bases. For the CDR3, the DNA is TGTGCCAGCAGTGTTAAGTCTTCAGGGAATGGCTACACCTTC. As protein: CASSVKSSGNGYTF.

The chain has TRBV6-5 and TRBJ1-2; unclear D gene. This CDR3 spans 12 amino acids. CDR1 and CDR2 from the germline V gene are MNHEY and SVGAGI. The V end lost 7 bases, the J end lost 2 bases, and 8 bases lay between the germline ends. CDR3 nucleotide sequence: TGTGCCAGCAATTCCGGAAACTATGGCTACACCTTC. As protein: CASNSGNYGYTF.